One and the same sample provided the 5 T cell receptor beta chains below, sequenced in a study of radiation and T cells in renal cell carcinoma. This sample's time point: baseline pretreatment blood. The sample's treatment: 15 Gy SBRT to primary tumor, nephrectomy 4 weeks later. Clones were read by immunoSEQ multiplex PCR, and TCRdb kept only the in-frame ones, dropping some. The sample lists approximately 100,000 clones; about 86% were seen once. This specimen was blood, taken from a patient whose treatment included radiotherapy and nephrectomy. These receptors were obtained from a man aged 50 to 60 with renal cell carcinoma.

Comments on this clone: Other DNA sequences from this sample encode an identical CDR3 as well. The chain is built from TRBV13 and TRBJ2-7; the match to TRBD2 covers 7 bases. Germline trimming cut 5 bases from V and 3 bases from J; bases unmatched to any gene: 7. This CDR3 contains 14 residues. Germline V gene sequence: CDR1 PRHDT, CDR2 FYEKMQ (reference sequence). The CDR3, as DNA: TGTGCCAGCAGCGATCAGGGAGGGGTCTACGAGCAGTACTTC. As protein: CASSDQGGVYEQYF.

The chain links TRBV7-2 to TRBJ2-7; D might be TRBD2 (5 bases). CDR1 SGHTA and CDR2 FQGNSA come from the germline V gene. The CDR3 is made up of 14 amino acids. Between the trimmed V and J ends, which lost 5 bases and 2 bases, there was a span of 13 bases. CDR3 region: CASSQRRETYEQYF. The CDR3 nucleotides are TGTGCCAGCAGCCAAAGACGGGAAACCTACGAGCAGTACTTC.

The V and J genes are TRBV29-1 and TRBJ2-3, with 9 bases matching TRBD2. With V trimmed by 0 bases and J by 4 bases, 5 bases remained unmatched. The CDR3 spans 15 residues. CDR1 and CDR2 (germline): SQVTM, ANQGSEA. CDR3 nucleotides: TGCAGCGTTGAAGAAATAGCGGGAGTGGCAGATACGCAGTATTTT. Amino acids: CSVEEIAGVADTQYF.

The V gene is TRBV10-3, the J gene TRBJ2-5; no firm D call. This CDR3 region has 11 residues. Trimming took 4 bases from V and 1 from J, leaving 1 base between them. Germline V gives CDR1 ENHRY, CDR2 SYGVKD. The CDR3 nucleotides are TGTGCCATCAGTGCCCAAGAGACCCAGTACTTC. Translated, it gives CAISAQETQYF.

This chain uses TRBV2 with TRBJ2-7, with D perhaps matching TRBD2 (6 bases). CDR3 length: 14 amino acids. Germline CDR1 reads SNHLY; CDR2 reads FYNNEI. Deletions cut 7 bases from V and 0 bases from J, with 13 bases between. This CDR3 reads CASILRRDSYEQYF. For the CDR3, the DNA is TGTGCCAGCATTTTGCGGAGGGACTCCTACGAGCAGTACTTC.